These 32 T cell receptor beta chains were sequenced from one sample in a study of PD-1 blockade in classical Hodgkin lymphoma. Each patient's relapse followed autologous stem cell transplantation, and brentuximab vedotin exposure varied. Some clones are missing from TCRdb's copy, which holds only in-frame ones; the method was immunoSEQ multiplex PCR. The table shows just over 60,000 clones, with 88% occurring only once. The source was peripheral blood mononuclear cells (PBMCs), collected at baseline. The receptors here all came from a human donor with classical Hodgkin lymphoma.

The CDR3, as DNA: TGTGCCAGCAGTACCCAGGGCACTCAGCAGTACTTC. Translating gives CASSTQGTQQYF. The chain carries TRBV6-5 and TRBJ2-7; a possible D gene is TRBD1 (5 bases). The germline CDR1 and CDR2 sequences are MNHEY and SVGAGI. V gave up 5 bases and J gave up 8 bases, with 13 bases separating them. This CDR3 comprises 12 residues.

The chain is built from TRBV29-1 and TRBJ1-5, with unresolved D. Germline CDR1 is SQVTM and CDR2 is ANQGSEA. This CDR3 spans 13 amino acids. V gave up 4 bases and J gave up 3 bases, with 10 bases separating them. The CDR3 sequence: CSVGPGPNQPQHF. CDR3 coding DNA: TGCAGCGTTGGACCGGGCCCCAATCAGCCCCAGCATTTT.

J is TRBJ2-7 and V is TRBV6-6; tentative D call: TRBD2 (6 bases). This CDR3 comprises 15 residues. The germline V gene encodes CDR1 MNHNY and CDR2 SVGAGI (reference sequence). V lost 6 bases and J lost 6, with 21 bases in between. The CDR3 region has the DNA TGTGCCAGCAGCCCCGGCTTGGCGGGGATTCGCGAGCAGTACTTC. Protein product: CASSPGLAGIREQYF.

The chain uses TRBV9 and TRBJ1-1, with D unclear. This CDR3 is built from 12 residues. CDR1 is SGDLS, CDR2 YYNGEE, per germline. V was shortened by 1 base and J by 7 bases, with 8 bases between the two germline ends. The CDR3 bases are TGTGCCAGCAGCGTATCGGGCCTTGAAGCTTTCTTT. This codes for CASSVSGLEAFF.

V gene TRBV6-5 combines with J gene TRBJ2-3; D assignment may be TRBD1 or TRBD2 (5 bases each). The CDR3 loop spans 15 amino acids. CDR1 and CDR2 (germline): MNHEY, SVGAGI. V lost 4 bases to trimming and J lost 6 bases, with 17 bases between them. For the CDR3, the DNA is TGTGCCAGCAGTTTTGGGACCTTGATTCGGGATACGCAGTATTTT. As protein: CASSFGTLIRDTQYF.

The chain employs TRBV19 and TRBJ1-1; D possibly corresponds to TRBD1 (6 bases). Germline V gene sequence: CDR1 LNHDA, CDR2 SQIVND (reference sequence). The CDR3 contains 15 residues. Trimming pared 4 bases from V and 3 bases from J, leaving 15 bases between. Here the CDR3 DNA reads TGTGCCAGTAGTAACAGGGCCCCTTGGGACACTGAAGCTTTCTTT. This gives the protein CASSNRAPWDTEAFF.

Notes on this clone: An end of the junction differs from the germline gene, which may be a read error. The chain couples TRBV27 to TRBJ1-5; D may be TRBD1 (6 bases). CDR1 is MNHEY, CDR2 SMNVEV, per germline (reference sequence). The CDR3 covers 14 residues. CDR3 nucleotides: TGTGCCAGCAGTCTTCTCGACCAACAGGGTCCACTTTTTTTT. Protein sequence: CASSLLDQQGPLFF.

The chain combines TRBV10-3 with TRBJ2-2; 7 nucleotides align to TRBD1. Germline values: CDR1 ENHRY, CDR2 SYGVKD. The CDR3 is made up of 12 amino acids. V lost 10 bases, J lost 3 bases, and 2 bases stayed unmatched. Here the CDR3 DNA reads TGTGCCAGCGGACAGGACACCGGGGAGCTGTTTTTT. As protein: CASGQDTGELFF.

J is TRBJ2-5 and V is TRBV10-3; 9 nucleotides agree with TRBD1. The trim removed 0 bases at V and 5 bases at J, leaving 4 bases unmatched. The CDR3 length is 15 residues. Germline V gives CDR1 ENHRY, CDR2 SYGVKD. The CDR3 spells CAISESDRGRETQYF. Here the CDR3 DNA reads TGTGCCATCAGTGAGTCGGACAGGGGAAGGGAGACCCAGTACTTC.

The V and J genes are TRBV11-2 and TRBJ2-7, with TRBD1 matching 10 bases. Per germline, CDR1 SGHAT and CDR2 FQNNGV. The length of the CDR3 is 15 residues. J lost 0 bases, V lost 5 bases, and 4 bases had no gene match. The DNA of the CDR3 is TGTGCCAGCAGCCAGGACAGGGGGGTCTCCTACGAGCAGTACTTC. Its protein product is CASSQDRGVSYEQYF.

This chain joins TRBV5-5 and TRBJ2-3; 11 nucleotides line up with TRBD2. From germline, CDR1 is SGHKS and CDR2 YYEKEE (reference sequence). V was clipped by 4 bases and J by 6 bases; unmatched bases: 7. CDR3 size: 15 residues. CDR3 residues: CASSARLAGTDTQYF. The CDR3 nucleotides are TGTGCCAGCAGCGCCAGACTAGCGGGGACTGATACGCAGTATTTT.

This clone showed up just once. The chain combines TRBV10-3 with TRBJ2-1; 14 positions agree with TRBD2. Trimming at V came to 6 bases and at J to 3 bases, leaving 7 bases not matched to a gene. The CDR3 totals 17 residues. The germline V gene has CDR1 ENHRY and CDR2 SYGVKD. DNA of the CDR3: TGTGCCATCAGGCCGACTAGCGGGGGGGCTAGCTACAATGAGCAGTTCTTC. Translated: CAIRPTSGGASYNEQFF.

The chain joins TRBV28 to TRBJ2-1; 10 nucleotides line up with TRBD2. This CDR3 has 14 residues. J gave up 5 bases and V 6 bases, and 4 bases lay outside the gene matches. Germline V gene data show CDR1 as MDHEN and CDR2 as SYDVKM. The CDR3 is CASRSSGGDNEQFF. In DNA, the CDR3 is TGTGCCAGCAGGTCTAGCGGGGGCGACAATGAGCAGTTCTTC. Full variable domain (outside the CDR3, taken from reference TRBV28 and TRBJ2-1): DVKVTQSSRYLVKRTGEKVFLECVQDMDHENMFWYRQDPGLGLRLIYFSYDVKMKEKGDIPEGYSVSREKKERFSLILESASTNQTSMYLCASRSSGGDNEQFFGPGTRLTVL.

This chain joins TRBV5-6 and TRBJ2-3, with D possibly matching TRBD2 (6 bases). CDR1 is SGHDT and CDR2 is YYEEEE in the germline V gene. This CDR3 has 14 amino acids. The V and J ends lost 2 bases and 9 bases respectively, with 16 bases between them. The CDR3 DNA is TGTGCCAGCAGCTTCAGCGGGCCCACAAGGACGCAGTATTTT. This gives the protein CASSFSGPTRTQYF.

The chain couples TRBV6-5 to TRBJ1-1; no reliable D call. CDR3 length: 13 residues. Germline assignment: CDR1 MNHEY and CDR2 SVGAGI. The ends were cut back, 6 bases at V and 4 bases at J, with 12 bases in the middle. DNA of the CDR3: TGTGCCAGCAGGTTGGGTGGGGTCACTGAAGCTTTCTTT. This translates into CASRLGGVTEAFF.

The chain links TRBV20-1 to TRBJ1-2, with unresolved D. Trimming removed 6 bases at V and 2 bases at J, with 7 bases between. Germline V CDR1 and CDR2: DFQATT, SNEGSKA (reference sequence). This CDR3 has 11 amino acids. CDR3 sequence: CSATVNYGYTF. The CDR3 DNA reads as TGCAGTGCAACGGTGAACTATGGCTACACCTTC.

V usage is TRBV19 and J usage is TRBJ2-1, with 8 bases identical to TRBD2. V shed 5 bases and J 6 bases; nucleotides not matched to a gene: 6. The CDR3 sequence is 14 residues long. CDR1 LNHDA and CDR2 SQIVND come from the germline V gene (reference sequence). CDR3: CASSGAGEVNEQFF. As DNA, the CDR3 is TGTGCCAGTAGTGGAGCGGGGGAAGTCAATGAGCAGTTCTTC.

The CDR3 is CASSLTGSADTQYF. The CDR3 coding sequence is TGTGCCAGCAGCCTGACAGGGAGCGCAGATACGCAGTATTTT. The chain couples TRBV7-3 to TRBJ2-3, with TRBD1 matching 7 bases. V lost 5 bases and J lost 4; bases outside the gene matches: 6. The germline CDR1 and CDR2 sequences are SGHTA and FQGTGA. The CDR3 has 14 amino acids.

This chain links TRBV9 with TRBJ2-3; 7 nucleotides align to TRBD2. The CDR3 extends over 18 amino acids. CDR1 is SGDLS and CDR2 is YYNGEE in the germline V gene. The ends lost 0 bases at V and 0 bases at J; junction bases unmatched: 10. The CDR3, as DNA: TGTGCCAGCAGCGTAGGGGCAGCGGGGCCAACAAGCACAGATACGCAGTATTTT. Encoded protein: CASSVGAAGPTSTDTQYF. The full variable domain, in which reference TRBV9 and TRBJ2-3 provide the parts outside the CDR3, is DSGVTQTPKHLITATGQRVTLRCSPRSGDLSVYWYQQSLDQGLQFLIQYYNGEERAKGNILERFSAQQFPDLHSELNLSSLELGDSALYFCASSVGAAGPTSTDTQYFGPGTRLTVL.

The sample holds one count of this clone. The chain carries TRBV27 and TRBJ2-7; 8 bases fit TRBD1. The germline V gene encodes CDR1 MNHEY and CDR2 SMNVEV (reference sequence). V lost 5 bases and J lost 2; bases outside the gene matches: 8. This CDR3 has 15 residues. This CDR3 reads CASSLQTGETYEQYF. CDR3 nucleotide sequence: TGTGCCAGCAGTCTACAGACAGGGGAGACCTACGAGCAGTACTTC.

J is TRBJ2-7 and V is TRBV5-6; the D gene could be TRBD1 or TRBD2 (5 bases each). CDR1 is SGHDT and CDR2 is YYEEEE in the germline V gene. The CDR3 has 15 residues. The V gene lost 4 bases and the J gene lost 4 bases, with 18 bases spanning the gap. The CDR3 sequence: CASSPVAPGPYEQYF. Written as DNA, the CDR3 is TGTGCCAGCAGCCCAGTGGCTCCGGGACCTTACGAGCAGTACTTC.

The DNA for the CDR3 is TGTGCCAGCAGTTTCACCTACGTAGGGCGGGGGTTTGGGGATGAGCAGTTCTTC. Protein: CASSFTYVGRGFGDEQFF. This rearrangement joins TRBV27 to TRBJ2-1; 7 bases agree with TRBD2. V lost 3 bases to trimming and J lost 8 bases; unmatched junction nucleotides: 19. Germline V gene data show CDR1 as MNHEY and CDR2 as SMNVEV (reference sequence). CDR3 length: 18 amino acids.

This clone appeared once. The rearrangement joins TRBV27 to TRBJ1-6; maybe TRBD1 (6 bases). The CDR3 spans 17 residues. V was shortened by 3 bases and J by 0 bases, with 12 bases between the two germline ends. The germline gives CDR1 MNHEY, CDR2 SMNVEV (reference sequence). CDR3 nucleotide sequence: TGTGCCAGCAGTTTCGGGGGGCTCCACTCCTATAATTCACCCCTCCACTTT. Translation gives CASSFGGLHSYNSPLHF.

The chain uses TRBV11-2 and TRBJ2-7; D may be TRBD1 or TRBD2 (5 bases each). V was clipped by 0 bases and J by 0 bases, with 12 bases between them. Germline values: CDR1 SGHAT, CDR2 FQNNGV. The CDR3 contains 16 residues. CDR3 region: CASSLEFGTLSYEQYF. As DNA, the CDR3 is TGTGCCAGCAGCTTAGAATTCGGGACGCTCTCCTACGAGCAGTACTTC.

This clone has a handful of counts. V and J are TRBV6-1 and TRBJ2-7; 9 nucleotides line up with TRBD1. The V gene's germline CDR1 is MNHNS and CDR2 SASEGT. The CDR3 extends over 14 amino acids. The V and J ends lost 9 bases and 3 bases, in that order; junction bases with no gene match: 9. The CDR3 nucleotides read TGTGCCAGTGGCATGGGGACAGGGATCTACGAGCAGTACTTC. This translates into CASGMGTGIYEQYF.

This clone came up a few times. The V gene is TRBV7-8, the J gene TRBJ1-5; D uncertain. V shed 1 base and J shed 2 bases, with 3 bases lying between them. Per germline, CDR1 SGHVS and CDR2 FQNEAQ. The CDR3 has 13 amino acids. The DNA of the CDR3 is TGTGCCAGCAGCTTAGATGGCAATCAGCCCCAGCATTTT. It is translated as CASSLDGNQPQHF.

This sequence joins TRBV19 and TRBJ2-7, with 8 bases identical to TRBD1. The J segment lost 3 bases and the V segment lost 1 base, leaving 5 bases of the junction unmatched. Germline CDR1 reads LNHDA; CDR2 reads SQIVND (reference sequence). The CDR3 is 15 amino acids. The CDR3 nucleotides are TGTGCCAGTAGTATAGGGGGGACAGGAAACTACGAGCAGTACTTC. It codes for CASSIGGTGNYEQYF.

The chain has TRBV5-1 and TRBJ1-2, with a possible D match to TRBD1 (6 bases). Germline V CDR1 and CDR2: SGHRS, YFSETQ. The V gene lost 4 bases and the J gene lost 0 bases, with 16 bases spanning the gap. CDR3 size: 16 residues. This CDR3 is CASSPRSRGSNYGYTF. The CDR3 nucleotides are TGCGCCAGCAGCCCCCGCTCCAGGGGATCTAACTATGGCTACACCTTC. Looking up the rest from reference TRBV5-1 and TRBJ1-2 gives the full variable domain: KAGVTQTPRYLIKTRGQQVTLSCSPISGHRSVSWYQQTPGQGLQFLFEYFSETQRNKGNFPGRFSGRQFSNSRSEMNVSTLELGDSALYLCASSPRSRGSNYGYTFGSGTRLTVV.

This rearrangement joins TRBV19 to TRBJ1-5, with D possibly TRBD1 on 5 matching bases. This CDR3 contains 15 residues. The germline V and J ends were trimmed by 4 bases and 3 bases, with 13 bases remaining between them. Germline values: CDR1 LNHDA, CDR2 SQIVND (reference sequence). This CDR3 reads CASSSQGSNNQPQHF. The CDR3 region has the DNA TGTGCCAGTAGTAGCCAGGGCTCGAACAATCAGCCCCAGCATTTT.

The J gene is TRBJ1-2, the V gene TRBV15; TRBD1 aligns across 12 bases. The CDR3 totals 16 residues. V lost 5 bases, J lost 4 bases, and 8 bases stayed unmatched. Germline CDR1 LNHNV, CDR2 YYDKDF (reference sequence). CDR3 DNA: TGTGCCACCAGCTTAGGGACAGGGGGCTTCGGCTATGGCTACACCTTC. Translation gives CATSLGTGGFGYGYTF. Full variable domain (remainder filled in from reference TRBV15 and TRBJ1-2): DAMVIQNPRYQVTQFGKPVTLSCSQTLNHNVMYWYQQKSSQAPKLLFHYYDKDFNNEADTPDNFQSRRPNTSFCFLDIRSPGLGDTAMYLCATSLGTGGFGYGYTFGSGTRLTVV.

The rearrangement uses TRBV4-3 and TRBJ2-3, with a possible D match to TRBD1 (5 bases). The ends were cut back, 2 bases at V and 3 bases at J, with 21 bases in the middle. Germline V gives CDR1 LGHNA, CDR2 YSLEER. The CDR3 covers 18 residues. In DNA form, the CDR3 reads TGCGCCAGCAGCCAAATAGCCCAGGGTCCCCTCGTTACAGATACGCAGTATTTT. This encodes CASSQIAQGPLVTDTQYF.

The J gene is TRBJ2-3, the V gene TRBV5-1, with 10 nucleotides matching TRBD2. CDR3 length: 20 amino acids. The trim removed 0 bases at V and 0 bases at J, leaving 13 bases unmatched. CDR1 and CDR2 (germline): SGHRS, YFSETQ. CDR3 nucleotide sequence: TGCGCCAGCAGCTTGGCCAGCGGGGGGGCCATATTGGCTAGCACAGATACGCAGTATTTT. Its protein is CASSLASGGAILASTDTQYF.